This is a list of T cell receptor beta chains from one sample in a study of prognosis after radiotherapy for stage I lung cancer. TCRdb ran MiXCR on the multiplex PCR reads and lists one entry per CDR3 protein. Seen here are 20,000 to 25,000 distinct CDR3 sequences, around 45% observed once, and the top ten hold 25% to 35%. Here the sequenced sample was PBMCs, taken before or after stereotactic body radiation therapy (not recorded which). The receptors here all came from a donor aged 50 or older with non-small cell lung cancer. Each CDR3 is given with its conserved first and last residue. Size is omitted from some rows. Given values are once, few, many or a class for expanded clones.

TRBV24-1,TRBJ2-2,once,CATSDFRGNTGELFF
TRBV6-5,TRBJ2-7,many,CASSYSPGGNYEQYF
TRBV7-9,TRBJ2-1,many,CASSLSGPWDEQFF
TRBV7-3,TRBJ2-1,-,CASSYGPTSFKQFF
TRBV19,TRBJ2-5,many,CASSIGGAAGETQYF
TRBV12-3/TRBV12-4,TRBJ1-5,many,CASSLRGIGNQPQHF
TRBV6-2/TRBV6-3,TRBJ1-3,once,CASIPAGFDGSGNTIYF
TRBV5-1,TRBJ2-5,many,CASSLPRGLAQETQYF
TRBV4-2,TRBJ2-7,many,CASSQDASRGWEQYF
TRBV30,TRBJ1-6,many,CAWNREVDYNSPLHF
TRBV28,TRBJ1-2,many,CASSPGTRKEANYGYTF
TRBV6-5,TRBJ1-6,-,CASSYLREESSPLHF
TRBV6-5,TRBJ2-2,-,CASSYSGTGDTGGLFF
TRBV5-5,TRBJ1-2,many,CASRVGTGVNYGYTF
TRBV6-4,TRBJ2-2,medium-sized,CASSLDSQNTGELFF
TRBV6-2/TRBV6-3,TRBJ2-2,-,CASMDSGANTGELFF
TRBV27,TRBJ1-5,-,CASRYPGGVNQPQHF
TRBV30,TRBJ1-5,-,CAWRGTGVGQPQHF
TRBV7-9,TRBJ2-4,many,CASSLGGTVKNIQYF
TRBV20-1,TRBJ1-5,many,CSAINRGVNQPQHF
TRBV28,TRBJ2-1,medium-sized,CASSSPGSVNEQFF
TRBV2,TRBJ1-6,-,CTSSLERTDSSPLHF
TRBV6-1,TRBJ2-3,-,CASSVLQGTQYF
TRBV30,TRBJ1-6,-,CAWSAQVGGGNSPLHF
TRBV5-1,TRBJ2-7,once,CASSVLFGLGGWSYEQYF
TRBV3-1,TRBJ2-7,many,CASSQDPYRAYEQYF
TRBV4-2,TRBJ2-5,-,CAISQMPSGTKETQYF
TRBV28,TRBJ2-3,many,CASSPRTGWLTDTQYF
TRBV12-3/TRBV12-4,TRBJ1-3,-,CASSLSSSGNTIYF
TRBV3-1,TRBJ2-1,many,CASSQDRAALGGYNEQFF
TRBV10-2,TRBJ2-1,-,CASKASGIGNEQFF
TRBV29-1,TRBJ2-5,many,CSACPGSTVCETQYF
TRBV5-1,TRBJ1-1,many,CASQVGGGWNTEAFF
TRBV4-2,TRBJ2-5,few,CASSQDMGAQETQYF
TRBV9,TRBJ2-2,many,CASSSYGELFF
TRBV7-8,TRBJ2-5,few,CASSLQTNGKETQYF
TRBV28,TRBJ2-3,-,CASSSLLGSGTTYTDTQYF
TRBV5-1,TRBJ2-2,-,CASSLEVSSNTGELFF
TRBV29-1,TRBJ2-2,many,CSVDRGHTGELFF
TRBV2,TRBJ1-2,medium-sized,CASSVTGNYGYTF
TRBV12-5,TRBJ1-2,-,CASVSARGYGYTF
TRBV6-5,TRBJ2-7,many,CASSYFDEQYF
TRBV7-9,TRBJ2-7,-,CASSMGRPSGSIAEQYF
TRBV5-1,TRBJ2-1,-,CASSPGTTNEQFF
TRBV7-2,TRBJ2-2,-,CASSLIPGEAGELFF
TRBV11-2,TRBJ2-7,-,CASSPNIWGGSYEQYF
TRBV27,TRBJ2-1,many,CASRTDYNEQFF
TRBV6-1,TRBJ1-2,many,CASSRQGFGYGYTF
TRBV7-2,TRBJ1-2,-,CASSLDSGGGGGYTF
TRBV7-2,TRBJ1-1,many,CASSRFGTGVTEAFF
TRBV4-2,TRBJ2-5,many,CASSPGTRSETQYF
TRBV6-1,TRBJ2-5,many,CASSEGPPQETQYF
TRBV6-2/TRBV6-3,TRBJ2-2,medium-sized,CASSYRGYDGELFF
TRBV12-3/TRBV12-4,TRBJ1-2,-,CTSSSTGTVCHGYTF
TRBV9,TRBJ2-1,many,CASSANGLAGNNEQFF
TRBV5-1,TRBJ1-1,-,CASSLRAPNTEAFF
TRBV18,TRBJ1-6,many,CASSLAAGPSSPLHF
TRBV6-1,TRBJ1-2,-,CASSRRQGAGGYTF
TRBV5-6,TRBJ1-2,many,CASSLIQGAHGYTF